The following is a TCR beta chain sequence with its context. The data stem from a study of blood T cell repertoires in COVID-19. Recovery meant two consecutive negative NP/OP PCR tests, professional clearance, or resolved symptoms. V lost 0 bases and J lost 3; bases outside the gene matches: 4. The CDR3 extends over 16 amino acids. Germline assignment: CDR1 MGHRA and CDR2 YSYEKL. Original methodology: The authors estimated nucleated cell counts from reference gene primer amplification. The repertoire was sequenced with immunoSEQ multiplex PCR; TCRdb's copy has only in-frame clones and lacks some. D and trimming were read from the DNA, whereas the V and J calls and clone size are those reported in that table. The top ten clones hold about 9.4% of a sample with around 390,000 clones, approximately 87% of them seen once.

V and J are TRBV4-1 and TRBJ1-4; 7 nucleotides match TRBD1. The sample taken for sequencing was PBMCs or T cells enriched from blood (not recorded which). The receptor's source is a woman between 50 and 59 years old who had recovered from COVID-19. The CDR3 loop reads CASSQDYGTANEKLFF. The CDR3 nucleotides read TGCGCCAGCAGCCAAGACTACGGGACAGCTAATGAAAAACTGTTTTTT.